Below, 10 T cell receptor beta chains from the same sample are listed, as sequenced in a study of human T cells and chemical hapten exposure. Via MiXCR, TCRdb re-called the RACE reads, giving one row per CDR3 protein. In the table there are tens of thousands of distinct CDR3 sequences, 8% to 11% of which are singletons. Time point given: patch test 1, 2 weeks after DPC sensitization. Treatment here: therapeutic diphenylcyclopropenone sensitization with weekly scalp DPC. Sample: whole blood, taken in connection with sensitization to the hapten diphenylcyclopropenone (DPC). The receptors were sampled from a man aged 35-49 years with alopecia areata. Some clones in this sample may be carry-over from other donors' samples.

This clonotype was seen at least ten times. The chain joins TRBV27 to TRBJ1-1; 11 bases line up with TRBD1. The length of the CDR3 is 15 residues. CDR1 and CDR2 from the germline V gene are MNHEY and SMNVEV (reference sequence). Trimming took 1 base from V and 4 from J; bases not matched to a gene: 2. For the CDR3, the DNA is TGTGCCAGCAGTTTATTTGGGACAGGGGGCACTGAAGCTTTCTTT. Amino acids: CASSLFGTGGTEAFF.

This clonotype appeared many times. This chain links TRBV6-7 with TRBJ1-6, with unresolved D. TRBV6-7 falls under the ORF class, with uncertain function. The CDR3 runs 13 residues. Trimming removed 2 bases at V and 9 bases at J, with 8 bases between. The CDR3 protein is CASSYPPSSPLHF. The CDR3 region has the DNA TGTGCCAGCAGTTACCCTCCGAGTTCACCCCTCCACTTT.

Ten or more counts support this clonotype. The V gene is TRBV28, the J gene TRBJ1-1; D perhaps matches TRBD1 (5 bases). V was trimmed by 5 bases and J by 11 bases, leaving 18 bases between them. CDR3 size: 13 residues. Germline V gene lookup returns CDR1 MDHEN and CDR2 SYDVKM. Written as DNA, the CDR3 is TGTGCCAGCAGTCAACCGGGACTCTGGTACGCTTTCTTT. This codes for CASSQPGLWYAFF.

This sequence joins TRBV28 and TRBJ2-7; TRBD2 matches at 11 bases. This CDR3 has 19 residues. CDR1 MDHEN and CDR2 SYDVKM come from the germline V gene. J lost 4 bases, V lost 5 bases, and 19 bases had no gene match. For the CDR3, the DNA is TGTGCCAGCAGTCCCTCGTTTCCCTCCACTAGCGGGAGTTGGTACGAGCAGTACTTC. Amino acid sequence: CASSPSFPSTSGSWYEQYF. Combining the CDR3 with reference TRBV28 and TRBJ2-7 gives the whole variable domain DVKVTQSSRYLVKRTGEKVFLECVQDMDHENMFWYRQDPGLGLRLIYFSYDVKMKEKGDIPEGYSVSREKKERFSLILESASTNQTSMYLCASSPSFPSTSGSWYEQYFGPGTRLTVT.

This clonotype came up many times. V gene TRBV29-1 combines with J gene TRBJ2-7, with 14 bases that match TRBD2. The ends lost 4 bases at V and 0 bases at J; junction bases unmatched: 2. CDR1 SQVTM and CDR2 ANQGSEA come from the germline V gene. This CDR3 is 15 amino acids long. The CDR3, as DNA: TGCAGCGTTGTAGGGACTAGCGGGAGCTCCTACGAGCAGTACGTC. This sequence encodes CSVVGTSGSSYEQYV.

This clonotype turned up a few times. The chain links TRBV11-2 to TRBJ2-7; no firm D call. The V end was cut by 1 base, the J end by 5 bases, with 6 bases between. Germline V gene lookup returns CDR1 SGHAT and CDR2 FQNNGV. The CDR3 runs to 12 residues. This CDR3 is CASSLGLHEQYF. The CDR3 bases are TGTGCCAGCAGCTTAGGACTCCACGAGCAGTACTTC.

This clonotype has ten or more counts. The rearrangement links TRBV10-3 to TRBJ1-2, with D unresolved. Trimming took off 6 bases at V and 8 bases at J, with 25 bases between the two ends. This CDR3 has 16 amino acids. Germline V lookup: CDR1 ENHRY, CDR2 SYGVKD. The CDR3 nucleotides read TGTGCCATCAGCGACAAGGCCCGTACCCAAGCTGGGGGCTACACCTTC. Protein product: CAISDKARTQAGGYTF.

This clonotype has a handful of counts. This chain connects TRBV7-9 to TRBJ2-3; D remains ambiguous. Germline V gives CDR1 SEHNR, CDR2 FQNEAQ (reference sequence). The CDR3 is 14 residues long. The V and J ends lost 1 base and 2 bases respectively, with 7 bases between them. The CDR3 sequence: CASSLGAYTDTQYF. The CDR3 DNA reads TGTGCCAGCAGCTTAGGGGCATACACAGATACGCAGTATTTT.

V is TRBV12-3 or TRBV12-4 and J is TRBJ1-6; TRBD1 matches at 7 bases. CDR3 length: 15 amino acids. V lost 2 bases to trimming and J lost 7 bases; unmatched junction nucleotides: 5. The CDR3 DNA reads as TGTGCCAGCAGTTTAAGGGGGCTCGACAATTCACCCCTCCACTTT. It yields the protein CASSLRGLDNSPLHF.

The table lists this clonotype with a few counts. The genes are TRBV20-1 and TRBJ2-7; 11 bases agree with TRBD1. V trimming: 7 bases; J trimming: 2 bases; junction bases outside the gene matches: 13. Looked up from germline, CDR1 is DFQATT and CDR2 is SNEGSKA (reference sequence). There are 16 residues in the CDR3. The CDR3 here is CSVTGQGGTVAYEQYF. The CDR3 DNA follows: TGCAGTGTCACGGGACAGGGGGGGACTGTCGCCTACGAGCAGTACTTC.